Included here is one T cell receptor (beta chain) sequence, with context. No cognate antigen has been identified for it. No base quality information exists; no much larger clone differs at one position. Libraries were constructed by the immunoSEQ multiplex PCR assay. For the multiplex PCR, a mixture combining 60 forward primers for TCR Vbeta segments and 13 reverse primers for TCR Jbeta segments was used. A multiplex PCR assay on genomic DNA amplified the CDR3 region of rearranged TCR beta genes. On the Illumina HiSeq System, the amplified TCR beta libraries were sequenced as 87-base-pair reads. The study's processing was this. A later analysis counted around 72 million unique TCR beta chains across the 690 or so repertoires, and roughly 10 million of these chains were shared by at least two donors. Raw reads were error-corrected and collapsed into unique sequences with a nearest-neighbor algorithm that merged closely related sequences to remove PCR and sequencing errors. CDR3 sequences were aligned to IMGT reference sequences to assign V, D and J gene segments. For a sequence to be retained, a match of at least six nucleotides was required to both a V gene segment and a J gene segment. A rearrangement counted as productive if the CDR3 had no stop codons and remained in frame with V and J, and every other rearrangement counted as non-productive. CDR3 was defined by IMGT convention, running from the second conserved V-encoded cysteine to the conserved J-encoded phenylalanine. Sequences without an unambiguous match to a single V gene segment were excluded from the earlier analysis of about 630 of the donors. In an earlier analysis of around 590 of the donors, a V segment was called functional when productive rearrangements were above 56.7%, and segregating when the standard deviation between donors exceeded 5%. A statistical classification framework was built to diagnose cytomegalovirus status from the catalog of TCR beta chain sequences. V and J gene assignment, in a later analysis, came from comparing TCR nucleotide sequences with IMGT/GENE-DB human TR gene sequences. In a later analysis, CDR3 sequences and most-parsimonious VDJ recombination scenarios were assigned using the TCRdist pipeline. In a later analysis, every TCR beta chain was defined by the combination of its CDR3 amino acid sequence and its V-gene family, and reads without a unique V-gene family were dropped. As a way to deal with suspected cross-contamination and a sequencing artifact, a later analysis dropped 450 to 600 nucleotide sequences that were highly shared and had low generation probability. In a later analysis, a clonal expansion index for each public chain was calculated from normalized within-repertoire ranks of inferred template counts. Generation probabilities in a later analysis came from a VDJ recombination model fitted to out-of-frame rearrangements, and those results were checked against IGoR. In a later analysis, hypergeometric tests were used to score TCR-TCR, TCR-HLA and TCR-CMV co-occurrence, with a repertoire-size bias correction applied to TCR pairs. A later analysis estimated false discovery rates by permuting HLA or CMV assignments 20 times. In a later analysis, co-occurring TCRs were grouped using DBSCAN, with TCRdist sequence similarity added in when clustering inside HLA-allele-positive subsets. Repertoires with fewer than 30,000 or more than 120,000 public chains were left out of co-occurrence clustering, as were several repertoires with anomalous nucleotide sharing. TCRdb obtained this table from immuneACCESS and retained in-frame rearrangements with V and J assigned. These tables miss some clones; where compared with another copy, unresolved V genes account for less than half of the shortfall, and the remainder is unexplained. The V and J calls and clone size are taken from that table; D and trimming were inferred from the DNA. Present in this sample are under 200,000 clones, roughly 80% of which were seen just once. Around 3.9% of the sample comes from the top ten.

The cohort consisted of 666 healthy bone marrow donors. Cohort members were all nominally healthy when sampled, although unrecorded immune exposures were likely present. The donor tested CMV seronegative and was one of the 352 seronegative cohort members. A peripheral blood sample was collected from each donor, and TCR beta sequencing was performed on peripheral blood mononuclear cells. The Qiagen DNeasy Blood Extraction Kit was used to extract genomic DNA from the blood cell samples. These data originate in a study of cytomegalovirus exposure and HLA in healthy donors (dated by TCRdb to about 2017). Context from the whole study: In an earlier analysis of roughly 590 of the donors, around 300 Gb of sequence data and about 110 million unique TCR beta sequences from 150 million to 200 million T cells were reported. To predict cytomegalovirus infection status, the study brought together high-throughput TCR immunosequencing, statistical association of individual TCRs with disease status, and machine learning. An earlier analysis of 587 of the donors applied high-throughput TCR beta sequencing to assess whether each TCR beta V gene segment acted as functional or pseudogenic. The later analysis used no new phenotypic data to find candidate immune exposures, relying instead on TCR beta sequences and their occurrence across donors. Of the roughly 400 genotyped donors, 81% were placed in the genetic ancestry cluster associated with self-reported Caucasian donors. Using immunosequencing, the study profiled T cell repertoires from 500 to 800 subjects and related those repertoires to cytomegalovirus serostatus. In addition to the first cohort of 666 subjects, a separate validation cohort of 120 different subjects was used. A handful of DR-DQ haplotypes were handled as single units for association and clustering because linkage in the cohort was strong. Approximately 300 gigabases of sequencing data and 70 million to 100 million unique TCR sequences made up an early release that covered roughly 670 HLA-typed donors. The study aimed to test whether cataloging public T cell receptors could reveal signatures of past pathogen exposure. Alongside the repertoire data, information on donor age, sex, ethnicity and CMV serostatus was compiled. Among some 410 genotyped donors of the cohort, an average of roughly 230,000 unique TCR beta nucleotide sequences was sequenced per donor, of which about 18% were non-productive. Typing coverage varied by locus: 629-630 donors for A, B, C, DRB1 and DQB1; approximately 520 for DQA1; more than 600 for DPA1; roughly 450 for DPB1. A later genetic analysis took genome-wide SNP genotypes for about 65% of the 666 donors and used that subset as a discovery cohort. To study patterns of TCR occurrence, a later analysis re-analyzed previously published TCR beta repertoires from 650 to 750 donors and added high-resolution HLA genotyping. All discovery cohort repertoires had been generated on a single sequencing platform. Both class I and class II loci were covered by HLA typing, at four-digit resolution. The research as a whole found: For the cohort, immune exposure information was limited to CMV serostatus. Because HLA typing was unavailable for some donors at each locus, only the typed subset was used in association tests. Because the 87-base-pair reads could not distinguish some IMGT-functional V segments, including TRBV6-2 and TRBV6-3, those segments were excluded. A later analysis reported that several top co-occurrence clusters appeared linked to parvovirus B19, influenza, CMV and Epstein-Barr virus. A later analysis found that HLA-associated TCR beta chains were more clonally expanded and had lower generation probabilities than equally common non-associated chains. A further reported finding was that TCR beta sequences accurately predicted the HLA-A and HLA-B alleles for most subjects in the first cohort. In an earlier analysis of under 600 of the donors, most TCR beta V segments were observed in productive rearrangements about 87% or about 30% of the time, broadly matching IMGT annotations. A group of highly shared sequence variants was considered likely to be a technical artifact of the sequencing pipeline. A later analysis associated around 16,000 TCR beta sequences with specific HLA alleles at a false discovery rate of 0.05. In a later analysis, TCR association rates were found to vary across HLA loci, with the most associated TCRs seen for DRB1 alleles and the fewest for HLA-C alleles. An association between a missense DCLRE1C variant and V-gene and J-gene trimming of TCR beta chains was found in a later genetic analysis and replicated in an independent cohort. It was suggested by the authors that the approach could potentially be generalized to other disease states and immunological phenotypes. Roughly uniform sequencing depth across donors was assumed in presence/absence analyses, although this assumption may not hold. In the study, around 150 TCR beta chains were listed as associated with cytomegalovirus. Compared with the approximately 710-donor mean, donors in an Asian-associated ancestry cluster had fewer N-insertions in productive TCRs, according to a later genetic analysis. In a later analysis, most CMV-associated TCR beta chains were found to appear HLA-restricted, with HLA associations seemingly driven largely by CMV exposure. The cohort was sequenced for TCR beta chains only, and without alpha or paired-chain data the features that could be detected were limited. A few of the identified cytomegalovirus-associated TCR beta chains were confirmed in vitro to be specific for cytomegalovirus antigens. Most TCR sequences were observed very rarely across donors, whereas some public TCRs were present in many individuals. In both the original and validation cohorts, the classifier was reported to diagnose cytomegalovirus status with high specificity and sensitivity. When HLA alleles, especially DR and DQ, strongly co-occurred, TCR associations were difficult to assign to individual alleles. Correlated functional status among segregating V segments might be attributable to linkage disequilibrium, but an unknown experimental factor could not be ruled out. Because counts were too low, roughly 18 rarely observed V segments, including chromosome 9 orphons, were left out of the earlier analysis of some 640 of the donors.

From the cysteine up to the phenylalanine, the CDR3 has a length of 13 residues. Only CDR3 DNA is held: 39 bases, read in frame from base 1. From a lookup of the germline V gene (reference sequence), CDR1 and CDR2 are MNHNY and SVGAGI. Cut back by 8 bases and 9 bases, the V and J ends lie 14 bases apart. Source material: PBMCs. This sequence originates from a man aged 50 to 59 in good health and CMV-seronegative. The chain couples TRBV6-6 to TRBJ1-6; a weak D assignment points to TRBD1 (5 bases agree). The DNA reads TGTGCCAGCGGCGGGGGAGTCGGTTCACCCCTCCACTTT. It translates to CASGGGVGSPLHF.